These T cell receptor beta chains were read from a single sample in a study of blood T cell repertoires in COVID-19. Generated by immunoSEQ multiplex PCR, the TCRdb table keeps only in-frame clones and is missing some. The sample yields 35,000 to 50,000 clones, roughly 80% seen once. Material: peripheral blood. These receptors all stem from a woman aged 55 to 70 with acute or convalescent COVID-19. Each CDR3 is given with its conserved first and last residue. Fields, in order: J gene, V gene, clone size, D gene, CDR3 DNA, CDR3 protein. A D gene is named only where the DNA matches it firmly. The listing skips clone size in some rows; elsewhere it reads once, few, many or a size class.

TRBJ1-1	TRBV5-4	few	TRBD1	TGTGCCAGCAGCAGACGACAGGGTGGGGTAACTGAAGCTTTCTTT	CASSRRQGGVTEAFF
TRBJ2-3	TRBV5-1	-	TRBD1	TGCGCCAGCAGCCGGAAAATAACAGGGGGTTGGGAATACAGTCCTTCTAGCACAGATACGCAGTATTTT	CASSRKITGGWEYSPSSTDTQYF
TRBJ1-1	TRBV6-5	-	TRBD1	TGTGCCAGCGGGCTAACGGGGACAGGGATTGAAGCTTTCTTT	CASGLTGTGIEAFF
TRBJ2-5	TRBV3-1/TRBV3-2	-	TRBD1	TGTGCCAGCAGCTCCTGGACAGGGTCAAGTTTATCCGCGACCCAGTACTTC	CASSSWTGSSLSATQYF
TRBJ2-1	TRBV7-9	-	-	TGTGCCAGCGGTTTGGTGGCTAGCGCATACAATGAGCAGTTCTTC	CASGLVASAYNEQFF
TRBJ2-7	TRBV5-6	-	TRBD1	TGTGCCAGCAGCTTGGAGACAGGGAGCTCCTACGAGCAGTACTTC	CASSLETGSSYEQYF
TRBJ2-7	TRBV19	-	TRBD2	TGTGCCAGTAGTATGGGAGGGAGGGCCTACGAGCAGTACTTC	CASSMGGRAYEQYF
TRBJ1-2	TRBV19	-	TRBD1	TGTGCCAGTAGAGCAGGGGGTTTTCATGGCTACACCTTC	CASRAGGFHGYTF
TRBJ1-4	TRBV15	-	-	TGTGCCACCAGGGGGGGGGCGGGTGCCGCTGAAAAACTGTTTTTT	CATRGGAGAAEKLFF
TRBJ1-2	TRBV18	once	TRBD1	TGTGCCAGCTCACCCCTCGGACAGGGGACCGGAGGTGGCTATGGCTACACCTTC	CASSPLGQGTGGGYGYTF
TRBJ1-1	TRBV5-4	few	TRBD1	TGTGCCAGCAGACGGACAGGGGGCTCTATGAACACTGAAGCTTTCTTT	CASRRTGGSMNTEAFF
TRBJ2-1	TRBV4-2	-	TRBD2	TGTGCCAGCAGCCAAGAGCGGCTAGCGGGGGCCTACTACAATGAGCAGTTCTTC	CASSQERLAGAYYNEQFF
TRBJ1-1	TRBV5-1	few	TRBD1	TGCGCCAGCAGCTTGAATCAGGGGGGCACTGAAGCTTTCTTT	CASSLNQGGTEAFF
TRBJ1-1	TRBV6-6	-	-	TGTGCCAGCAGGGGGGGGACTGAAGCTTTCTTT	CASRGGTEAFF
TRBJ2-1	TRBV29-1	-	TRBD2	TGCAGCGCTTCGTCGGGGGGGCCGGGTGAGCAGTTCTTC	CSASSGGPGEQFF
TRBJ2-1	TRBV6-5	once	-	TGTGCCAGCAGTACCGGGGATGAGCAGTTCTTC	CASSTGDEQFF
TRBJ1-2	TRBV5-1	-	TRBD1	TGCGCCAGCAGCTCCTACGGGACAGGGGGCTTTAATGGCTACACCTTC	CASSSYGTGGFNGYTF
TRBJ2-7	TRBV3-1/TRBV3-2	-	TRBD2	TGTGCCAGCAGGGAAACCGGGACTAGTCAAGAGCAGTACTTC	CASRETGTSQEQYF
TRBJ2-7	TRBV7-2	-	TRBD2	TGTGCCAGCAGCTTATTGGGAGGGTCCTACGAGCAGTACTTC	CASSLLGGSYEQYF
TRBJ1-1	TRBV7-8	-	TRBD1	TGTGCCAGCAGCAACCGGGACAGGGGCTCCACTGAAGCTTTCTTT	CASSNRDRGSTEAFF
TRBJ2-7	TRBV3-1/TRBV3-2	-	TRBD1	TGTGCCAGCAGTCGTGTCGACAGGGGTCACGAGCAGTACTTC	CASSRVDRGHEQYF
TRBJ1-2	TRBV11-3	-	TRBD1	TGTGCCAGCAGCTTAGACCCCCCCGTATACCTCAGGGGGCGCTATGGCTACACCTTC	CASSLDPPVYLRGRYGYTF
TRBJ2-7	TRBV6-5	-	-	TGTGCCAGCAGGAAGGAACAGGGGGGGTACGAGCAGTACTTC	CASRKEQGGYEQYF
TRBJ1-5	TRBV4-3	once	-	TGCGCCAGCAGCCAGACCAGAGTTTGGGGGGACGGCAATCAGCCCCAGCATTTT	CASSQTRVWGDGNQPQHF
TRBJ1-5	TRBV4-1	-	-	TGCGCCAGCAGCCCTACGGTGGGGAGCGGTCAGCCCCAGCATTTT	CASSPTVGSGQPQHF
TRBJ1-2	TRBV5-6	-	-	TGTGCCAGCAGCTTGGGGGCAGCCTATGGCTACACCTTC	CASSLGAAYGYTF
TRBJ1-5	TRBV6-6	-	TRBD1	TGTGCCAGCACCAAACAGGGGTTTTTCGAGCCCCAGCATTTT	CASTKQGFFEPQHF
TRBJ2-3	TRBV11-2	-	TRBD1	TGTGCCAGCAGCTCAACGAGGGGGACAGGGTTGTATTTT	CASSSTRGTGLYF
TRBJ1-2	TRBV18	-	TRBD1	TGTGCCAGCTCACCTGCCCCGGGACAGGACCCTGGCTACACCTTC	CASSPAPGQDPGYTF